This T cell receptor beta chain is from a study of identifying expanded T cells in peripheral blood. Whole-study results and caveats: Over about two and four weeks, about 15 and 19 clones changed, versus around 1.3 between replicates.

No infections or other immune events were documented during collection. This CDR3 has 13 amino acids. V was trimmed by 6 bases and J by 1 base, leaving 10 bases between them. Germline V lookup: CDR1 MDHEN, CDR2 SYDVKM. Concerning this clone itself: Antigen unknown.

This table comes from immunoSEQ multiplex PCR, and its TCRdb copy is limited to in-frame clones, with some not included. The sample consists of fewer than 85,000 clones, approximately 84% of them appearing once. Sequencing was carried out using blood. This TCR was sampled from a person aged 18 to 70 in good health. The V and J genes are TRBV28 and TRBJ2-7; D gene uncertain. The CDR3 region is CASSPALSYEQYF. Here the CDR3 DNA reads TGTGCCAGCAGCCCCGCCTTGTCCTACGAGCAGTACTTC.